These T cell receptor beta chains were read from a single sample in a study of shared clonotypes between healthy human individuals. Profiled with immunoSEQ multiplex PCR; TCRdb holds only in-frame clones, not every one. The sample records millions of clones, approximately 95% being singletons. The sample taken for sequencing was naive CD4+ T cells sorted from blood. The receptors were gathered from a man between 18 and 29 years old in good health. Each CDR3 is given with its conserved first and last residue. Each record gives: clone size, D gene, J gene, V gene, CDR3 protein, CDR3 DNA. The D gene is left open where the match is weak. Only some rows state a clone size, as once, few, many or a class for expanded clones.

-	-	TRBJ1-5	TRBV2	CASRLEGGLEPQHF	TGTGCCAGCAGGCTCGAGGGGGGGTTGGAGCCCCAGCATTTT
once	TRBD1	TRBJ1-1	TRBV7-2	CASSPDRGPTEAFF	TGTGCCAGCAGCCCCGACAGGGGGCCCACTGAAGCTTTCTTT
-	TRBD1	TRBJ1-5	TRBV15	CATSKTGAGQPQHF	TGTGCCACCAGCAAAACAGGGGCAGGACAGCCCCAGCATTTT
-	TRBD1	TRBJ1-2	TRBV4-3	CASSRVTGGGYGYTF	TGCGCCAGCAGCCGAGTAACAGGGGGCGGTTATGGCTACACCTTC
-	-	TRBJ2-6	TRBV4-3	CASSLRRGPGANVLTF	TGCGCCAGCAGCCTCCGTCGAGGCCCCGGGGCCAACGTCCTGACTTTC
-	-	TRBJ1-6	TRBV7-9	CASSSSGGGWNSPLHF	TGTGCCAGCAGCTCTTCCGGTGGAGGGTGGAATTCACCCCTCCACTTT
-	TRBD1	TRBJ1-6	TRBV18	CASSPGTVNNSPLHF	TGTGCCAGCTCACCAGGGACAGTTAATAATTCACCCCTCCACTTT
-	-	TRBJ2-7	TRBV11-2	CASSVTKRASEQYF	TGTGCCAGCAGCGTCACAAAGCGGGCCTCCGAGCAGTACTTC
-	-	TRBJ2-3	TRBV19	CASSKGNSPDTQYF	TGTGCCAGTAGTAAGGGGAATAGCCCAGATACGCAGTATTTT
-	-	TRBJ2-2	TRBV5-1	CASSPSDKNTGELFF	TGCGCCAGCAGCCCCTCCGACAAGAACACCGGGGAGCTGTTTTTT
-	TRBD2	TRBJ2-5	TRBV15	CATRMGLAGGSGETQYF	TGTGCCACCAGGATGGGACTAGCGGGGGGGAGTGGAGAGACCCAGTACTTC
-	-	TRBJ1-1	TRBV5-4	CASSSPGRTEAFF	TGTGCCAGCAGCTCCCCCGGGAGGACTGAAGCTTTCTTT
-	TRBD2	TRBJ2-5	TRBV28	CASSSRGLAGPKTQYF	TGTGCCAGCAGTTCCCGGGGACTAGCGGGGCCGAAGACCCAGTACTTC
-	TRBD2	TRBJ2-3	TRBV5-4	CASSPKTSGASTDTQYF	TGTGCCAGCAGCCCCAAGACTAGCGGGGCTAGCACAGATACGCAGTATTTT
once	-	TRBJ2-5	TRBV5-1	CASSLFEKTQYF	TGCGCCAGCAGCTTGTTTGAGAAGACCCAGTACTTC
-	-	TRBJ1-2	TRBV5-1	CASSTEGVGYGYTF	TGCGCCAGCAGCACCGAGGGTGTGGGCTATGGCTACACCTTC
once	-	TRBJ2-3	TRBV18	CASAPRLSSTDTQYF	TGTGCCAGCGCGCCCCGACTTTCTAGCACAGATACGCAGTATTTT
-	-	TRBJ2-7	TRBV13	CASSPKDRWAYEQYF	TGTGCCAGCAGCCCGAAGGACCGGTGGGCCTACGAGCAGTACTTC
-	-	TRBJ2-7	TRBV14	CASSQDLVKGYEQYF	TGTGCCAGCAGCCAAGATCTTGTGAAAGGCTACGAGCAGTACTTC
-	TRBD1	TRBJ2-3	TRBV5-6	CASSGTTGLSTDTQYF	TGTGCCAGCAGCGGGACGACAGGGCTTAGCACAGATACGCAGTATTTT
-	-	TRBJ1-2	TRBV18	CASSPPGGYGYTF	TGTGCCAGCTCACCACCAGGGGGCTATGGCTACACCTTC
-	-	TRBJ2-7	TRBV11-2	CASSLDLGDREQYF	TGTGCCAGCAGCTTAGATTTAGGGGACCGCGAGCAGTACTTC
-	TRBD2	TRBJ2-7	TRBV7-2	CASSPFGSGVYYEQYF	TGTGCCAGCAGCCCCTTCGGGAGCGGGGTGTACTACGAGCAGTACTTC
-	-	TRBJ2-1	TRBV7-2	CASSLGLYSNNEQFF	TGTGCCAGCAGCTTAGGTCTCTATTCTAACAATGAGCAGTTCTTC
few	TRBD1	TRBJ2-7	TRBV29-1	CSVGDRGGYEQYF	TGCAGCGTTGGGGACAGGGGAGGTTACGAGCAGTACTTC
-	TRBD2	TRBJ2-7	TRBV25-1	CASSEWGGEQYF	TGTGCCAGCAGTGAATGGGGGGGCGAGCAGTACTTC
-	-	TRBJ2-7	TRBV2	CASSEVSGSYYEQYF	TGTGCCAGCAGTGAAGTTTCGGGGTCTTACTACGAGCAGTACTTC
-	-	TRBJ1-3	TRBV25-1	CASTEAGSGNTIYF	TGTGCCAGCACCGAGGCGGGGTCTGGAAACACCATATATTTT
-	-	TRBJ2-2	TRBV6-5	CAAIGYGELFF	TGTGCCGCAATAGGGTACGGGGAGCTGTTTTTT
-	-	TRBJ1-1	TRBV10-3	CAISETVGTEAFF	TGTGCCATCAGTGAGACAGTGGGGACTGAAGCTTTCTTT
few	TRBD1	TRBJ1-5	TRBV5-8	CASSPLSGTGGYSNQPQHF	TGTGCCAGCAGCCCGTTATCCGGGACAGGAGGCTATAGCAATCAGCCCCAGCATTTT
-	-	TRBJ2-3	TRBV2	CASRTADTQYF	TGTGCCAGCAGGACCGCAGATACGCAGTATTTT
-	-	TRBJ1-2	TRBV20-1	CSAWGEEGYTF	TGCAGTGCCTGGGGAGAGGAGGGCTACACCTTC
once	-	TRBJ1-2	TRBV10-3	CAIAEGINYGYTF	TGTGCCATCGCTGAAGGTATAAACTATGGCTACACCTTC
-	-	TRBJ1-1	TRBV27	CASSLSGIATEAFF	TGTGCCAGCAGTTTATCAGGGATAGCCACTGAAGCTTTCTTT
-	-	TRBJ2-1	TRBV29-1	CSVAKRLSYNEQFF	TGCAGCGTTGCGAAGCGGCTTAGCTACAATGAGCAGTTCTTC
-	TRBD1	TRBJ1-6	TRBV10-3	CAISEYRGNSPLHF	TGTGCCATCAGTGAGTACAGGGGTAATTCACCCCTCCACTTT
-	-	TRBJ2-3	TRBV9	CASSGGRSDTQYF	TGTGCCAGCAGTGGGGGCCGGTCGGATACGCAGTATTTT
-	-	TRBJ2-3	TRBV28	CASSPPMGGLGTDTQYF	TGTGCCAGCAGTCCACCCATGGGGGGCTTAGGCACAGATACGCAGTATTTT
-	-	TRBJ1-1	TRBV29-1	CSVPGLRNTEAFF	TGCAGCGTCCCGGGACTCCGGAACACTGAAGCTTTCTTT
-	-	TRBJ1-3	TRBV28	CASSFTAGNTIYF	TGTGCCAGCAGTTTCACAGCTGGAAACACCATATATTTT
-	TRBD2	TRBJ2-4	TRBV2	CASSAGTSGVAKNIQYF	TGTGCCAGCAGTGCAGGAACTAGCGGCGTAGCCAAAAACATTCAGTACTTC
-	TRBD1	TRBJ1-5	TRBV7-8	CASSPLPKTMTGGNQPQHF	TGTGCCAGCAGCCCCTTACCGAAGACTATGACAGGGGGCAATCAGCCCCAGCATTTT
once	-	TRBJ2-5	TRBV7-8	CASSLGGPGASQETQYF	TGTGCCAGCAGCTTAGGGGGGCCCGGGGCCTCACAAGAGACCCAGTACTTC
-	-	TRBJ2-6	TRBV27	CASSLYPVAGANVLTF	TGTGCCAGCAGTTTATACCCGGTGGCTGGGGCCAACGTCCTGACTTTC
-	-	TRBJ1-6	TRBV5-1	CASSLGESPLHF	TGCGCCAGCAGCTTGGGCGAATCACCCCTCCACTTT
-	-	TRBJ2-4	TRBV28	CASSLQAPNIQYF	TGTGCCAGCAGTTTGCAGGCTCCAAACATTCAGTACTTC
-	-	TRBJ2-3	TRBV27	CASRAGTVSTDTQYF	TGTGCCAGCAGGGCCGGGACGGTTAGCACAGATACGCAGTATTTT
-	TRBD2	TRBJ2-2	TRBV27	CASSRAGANTGELFF	TGTGCCAGCAGTCGGGCGGGAGCGAACACCGGGGAGCTGTTTTTT
-	-	TRBJ1-1	TRBV25-1	CASSEFKSGNTEAFF	TGTGCCAGCAGTGAATTTAAGAGCGGGAACACTGAAGCTTTCTTT
-	-	TRBJ1-5	TRBV6-5	CASSYSDKEQPQHF	TGTGCCAGCAGTTACTCGGATAAGGAACAGCCCCAGCATTTT
-	TRBD1	TRBJ1-1	TRBV9	CASSVGDRNTEAFF	TGTGCCAGCAGCGTAGGGGACAGAAACACTGAAGCTTTCTTT
once	TRBD2	TRBJ2-7	TRBV18	CASSVTSGSYEQYF	TGTGCCAGCTCAGTGACTAGCGGATCTTACGAGCAGTACTTC
once	-	TRBJ2-1	TRBV11-2	CASSRKPLDSYNEQFF	TGTGCCAGCAGCCGAAAGCCGCTTGACTCCTACAATGAGCAGTTCTTC
-	TRBD2	TRBJ2-5	TRBV6-1	CASSEIGAGVSQETQYF	TGTGCCAGCAGTGAAATAGGGGCGGGAGTAAGCCAAGAGACCCAGTACTTC
-	-	TRBJ1-6	TRBV30	CAWSDFLVNSPLHF	TGTGCCTGGAGTGATTTCCTGGTTAATTCACCCCTCCACTTT
-	-	TRBJ2-5	TRBV11-2	CASSPGAFVETQYF	TGTGCCAGCAGCCCAGGGGCCTTTGTAGAGACCCAGTACTTC
-	TRBD1	TRBJ1-4	TRBV2	CASRATGGPGNEKLFF	TGTGCCAGCAGGGCGACAGGGGGCCCCGGTAATGAAAAACTGTTTTTT
-	-	TRBJ1-2	TRBV7-9	CASSFIGAEGYTF	TGTGCCAGCAGCTTCATAGGGGCAGAGGGCTACACCTTC
-	-	TRBJ2-2	TRBV2	CASRVGTGELFF	TGTGCCAGCAGGGTAGGAACCGGGGAGCTGTTTTTT